These T cell receptor beta chains were read from a single sample in a study of blood T cell repertoires in COVID-19. This table comes from immunoSEQ multiplex PCR, and its TCRdb copy is limited to in-frame clones, with some not included. The sample lists 170,000 or so clones; around nine tenths were seen once. Sequencing was done on a sample of peripheral blood. All receptors come from a woman in her seventies with COVID-19, enrolled during active disease. The CDR3 runs from the conserved cysteine through the conserved F or W. The order of the fields is J gene, clone size, D gene, V gene, CDR3 protein, CDR3 DNA. D genes are given only for firm matches. Rows may omit the clone size; those that give it use once, few, many or a size class.

TRBJ2-7 . . TRBV7-2 CASSLGTVSYEQYF TGTGCCAGCAGCTTAGGCACAGTCTCCTACGAGCAGTACTTC
TRBJ2-7 . . TRBV27 CASRTLGVSTREQYF TGTGCCAGCAGGACCCTCGGGGTGTCTACCCGAGAGCAGTACTTC
TRBJ2-5 . TRBD2 TRBV6-1 CASSESAGEETQYF TGTGCCAGCAGTGAATCGGCGGGAGAAGAGACCCAGTACTTC
TRBJ1-3 . TRBD1 TRBV9 CASSTTGQVSGNTIYF TGTGCCAGCAGCACGACGGGACAGGTCTCCGGAAACACCATATATTTT
TRBJ2-2 . . TRBV5-1 CASSLDGGDTGELFF TGCGCCAGCAGCTTGGATGGGGGCGACACCGGGGAGCTGTTTTTT
TRBJ1-5 . . TRBV9 CASSVAPGQPQHF TGTGCCAGCAGCGTAGCTCCGGGACAGCCCCAGCATTTT
TRBJ1-3 . . TRBV4-2 CASSQDVGRVSGNTIYF TGTGCCAGCAGCCAAGATGTAGGCAGGGTTTCTGGAAACACCATATATTTT
TRBJ2-3 . TRBD2 TRBV11-1 CASSHGLAGPDTQYF TGTGCCAGCAGCCACGGACTAGCGGGACCAGATACGCAGTATTTT
TRBJ1-5 few . TRBV5-4 CASSLSTGNGPQHF TGTGCCAGCAGCTTGTCTACAGGGAATGGGCCCCAGCATTTT
TRBJ2-7 . . TRBV10-1 CASSSSLRGSGEQYF TGCGCCAGCAGTTCCTCCCTCAGAGGGTCTGGGGAGCAGTACTTC
TRBJ2-2 . TRBD1 TRBV24-1 CATSDRYRGLPGELFF TGTGCCACCAGTGATCGATACAGGGGGCTGCCCGGGGAGCTGTTTTTT
TRBJ2-7 . . TRBV7-2 CASSLRLGSDEQYF TGTGCCAGCAGCTTGAGGTTGGGTTCGGACGAGCAGTACTTC
TRBJ2-1 once TRBD2 TRBV10-3 CAISGLAGVNEQFF TGTGCCATCAGTGGACTAGCGGGAGTCAATGAGCAGTTCTTC
TRBJ2-7 . TRBD1 TRBV7-3 CASSTTGDSYEQYF TGTGCCAGCAGCACGACAGGGGATTCCTACGAGCAGTACTTC
TRBJ1-1 . . TRBV19 CASSINQGRSEAFF TGTGCCAGTAGTATCAACCAGGGGCGGTCTGAAGCTTTCTTT
TRBJ2-4 . . TRBV9 CASSVGISFGVADIQYF TGTGCCAGCAGCGTAGGAATCTCTTTCGGGGTGGCGGACATTCAGTACTTC
TRBJ2-2 . TRBD1 TRBV5-8 CASSLVTGGTGELFF TGTGCCAGCAGCTTGGTTACAGGGGGGACCGGGGAGCTGTTTTTT
TRBJ2-2 . . TRBV12-3/TRBV12-4 CASRYYTGELFF TGTGCCAGCAGATACTACACCGGGGAGCTGTTTTTT
TRBJ2-2 . . TRBV14 CASSPLSGTGELFF TGTGCCAGCAGCCCGCTATCGGGCACCGGGGAGCTGTTTTTT
TRBJ2-7 . . TRBV9 CASSVGDRIYASEQYF TGTGCCAGCAGCGTAGGCGACAGGATCTATGCGTCCGAGCAGTACTTC
TRBJ1-6 . . TRBV30 CAWSTQGREESPLHF TGTGCCTGGAGTACCCAAGGCAGGGAGGAATCACCCCTCCACTTT
TRBJ2-3 once TRBD2 TRBV19 CASSMQGGSLTDTQYF TGTGCCAGTAGTATGCAGGGCGGGAGTTTGACAGATACGCAGTATTTT
TRBJ1-5 . TRBD1 TRBV2 CASSEGQNSNQPQHF TGTGCCAGCAGTGAGGGACAGAATAGCAATCAGCCCCAGCATTTT
TRBJ1-2 . TRBD1 TRBV5-1 CASRQTGGGYGYTF TGCGCCAGCAGACAAACAGGGGGCGGTTATGGCTACACCTTC
TRBJ1-6 . . TRBV21-1 CASTAVTGGSYNSPLHF TGTGCCAGCACCGCCGTAACAGGGGGCTCCTATAATTCACCCCTCCACTTT
TRBJ2-5 . . TRBV13 CASSYPNSVGLGETQYF TGTGCCAGCAGCTACCCCAATAGCGTAGGACTCGGTGAGACCCAGTACTTC
TRBJ2-3 . . TRBV30 CAWKSQATDTQYF TGTGCCTGGAAATCCCAGGCCACAGATACGCAGTATTTT